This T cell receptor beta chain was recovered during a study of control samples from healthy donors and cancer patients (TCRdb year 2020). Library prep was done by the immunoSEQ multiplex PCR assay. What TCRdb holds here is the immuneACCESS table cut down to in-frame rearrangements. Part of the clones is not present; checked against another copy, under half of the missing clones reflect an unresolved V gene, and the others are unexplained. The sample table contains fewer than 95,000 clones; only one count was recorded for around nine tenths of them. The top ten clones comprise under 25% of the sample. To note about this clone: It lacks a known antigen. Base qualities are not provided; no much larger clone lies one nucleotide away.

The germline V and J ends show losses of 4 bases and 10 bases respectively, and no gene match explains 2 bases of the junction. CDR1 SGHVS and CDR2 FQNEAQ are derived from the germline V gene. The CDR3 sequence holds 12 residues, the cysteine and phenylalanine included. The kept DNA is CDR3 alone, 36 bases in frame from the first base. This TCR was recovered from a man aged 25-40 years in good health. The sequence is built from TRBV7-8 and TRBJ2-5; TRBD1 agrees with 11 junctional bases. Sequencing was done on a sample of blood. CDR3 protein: CASSSGTGGQYF. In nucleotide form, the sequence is TGTGCCAGCAGCTCAGGGACAGGGGGCCAGTACTTC.